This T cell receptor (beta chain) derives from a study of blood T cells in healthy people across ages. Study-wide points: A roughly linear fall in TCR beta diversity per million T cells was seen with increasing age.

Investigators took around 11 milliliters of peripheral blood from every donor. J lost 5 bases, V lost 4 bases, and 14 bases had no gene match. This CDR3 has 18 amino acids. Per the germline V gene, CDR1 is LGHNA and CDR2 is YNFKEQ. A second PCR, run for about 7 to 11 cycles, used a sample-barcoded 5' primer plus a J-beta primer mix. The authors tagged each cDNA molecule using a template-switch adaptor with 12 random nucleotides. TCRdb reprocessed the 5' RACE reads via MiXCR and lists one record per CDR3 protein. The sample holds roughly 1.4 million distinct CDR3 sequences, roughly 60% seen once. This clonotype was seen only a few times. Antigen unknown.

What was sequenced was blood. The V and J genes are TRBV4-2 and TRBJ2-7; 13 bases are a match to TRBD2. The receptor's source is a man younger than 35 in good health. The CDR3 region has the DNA TGTGCCAGCAGCCGCACCCAGACCTGGACTAGCGGGGGAGACGAGCAGTACTTC. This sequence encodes CASSRTQTWTSGGDEQYF.